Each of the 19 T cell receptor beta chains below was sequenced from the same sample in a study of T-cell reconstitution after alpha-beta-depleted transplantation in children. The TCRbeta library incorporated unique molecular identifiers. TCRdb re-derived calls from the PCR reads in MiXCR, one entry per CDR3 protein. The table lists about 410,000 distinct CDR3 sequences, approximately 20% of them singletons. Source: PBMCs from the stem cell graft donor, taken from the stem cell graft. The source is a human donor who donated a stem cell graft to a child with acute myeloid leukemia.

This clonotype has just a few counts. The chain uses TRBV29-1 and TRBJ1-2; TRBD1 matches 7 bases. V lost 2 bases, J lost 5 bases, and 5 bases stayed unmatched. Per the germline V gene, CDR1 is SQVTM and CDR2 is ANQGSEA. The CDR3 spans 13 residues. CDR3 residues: CSVETGTEYGYTF. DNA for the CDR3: TGCAGCGTTGAAACCGGGACAGAGTATGGCTACACCTTC.

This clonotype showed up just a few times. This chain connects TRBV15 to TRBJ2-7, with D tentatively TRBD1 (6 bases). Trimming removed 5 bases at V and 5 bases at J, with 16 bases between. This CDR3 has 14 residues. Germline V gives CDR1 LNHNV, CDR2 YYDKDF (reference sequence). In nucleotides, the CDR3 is TGTGCCACCAGCGCTTCTACAGGGTGGAACGAGCAGTACTTC. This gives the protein CATSASTGWNEQYF.

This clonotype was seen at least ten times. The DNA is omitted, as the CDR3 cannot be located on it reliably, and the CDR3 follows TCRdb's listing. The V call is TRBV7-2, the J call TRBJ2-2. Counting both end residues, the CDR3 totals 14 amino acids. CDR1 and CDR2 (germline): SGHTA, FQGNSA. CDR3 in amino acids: CASSSSLRAGELFF.

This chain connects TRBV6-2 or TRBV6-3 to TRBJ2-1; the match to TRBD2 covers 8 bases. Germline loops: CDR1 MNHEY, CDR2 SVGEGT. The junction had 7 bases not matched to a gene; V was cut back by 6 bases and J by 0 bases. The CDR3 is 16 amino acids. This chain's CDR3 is CASRGRGGDSYNEQFF. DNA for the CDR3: TGTGCCAGCAGGGGTCGGGGGGGCGACTCCTACAATGAGCAGTTCTTC.

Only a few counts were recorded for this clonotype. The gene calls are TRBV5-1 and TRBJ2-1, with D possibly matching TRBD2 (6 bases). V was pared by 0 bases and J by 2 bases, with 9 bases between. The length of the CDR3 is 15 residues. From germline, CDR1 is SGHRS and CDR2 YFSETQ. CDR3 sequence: CASSLGGATYNEQFF. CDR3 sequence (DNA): TGCGCCAGCAGCTTGGGCGGGGCAACCTACAATGAGCAGTTCTTC.

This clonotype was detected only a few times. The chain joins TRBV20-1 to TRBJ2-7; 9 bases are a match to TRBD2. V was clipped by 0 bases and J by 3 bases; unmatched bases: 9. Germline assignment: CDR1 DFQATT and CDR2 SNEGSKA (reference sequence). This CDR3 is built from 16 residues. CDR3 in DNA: TGCAGTGCTAGAGATTGGGCTAGCGGGAAGATCTACGAGCAGTACTTC. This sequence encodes CSARDWASGKIYEQYF.

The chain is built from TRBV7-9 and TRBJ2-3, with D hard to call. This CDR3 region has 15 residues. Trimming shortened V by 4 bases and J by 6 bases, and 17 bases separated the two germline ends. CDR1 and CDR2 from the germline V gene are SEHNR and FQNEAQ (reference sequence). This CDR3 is CASSSPVPSSDTQYF. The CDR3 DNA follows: TGTGCCAGCAGCTCCCCGGTTCCGTCGTCGGATACGCAGTATTTT.

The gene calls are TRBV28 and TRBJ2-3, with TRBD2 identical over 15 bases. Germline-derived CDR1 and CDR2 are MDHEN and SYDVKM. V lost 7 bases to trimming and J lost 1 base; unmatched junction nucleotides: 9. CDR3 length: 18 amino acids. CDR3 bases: TGTGCCAGCACAGGACTAGCGGGAGGGCCACGTGGCACAGATACGCAGTATTTT. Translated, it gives CASTGLAGGPRGTDTQYF.

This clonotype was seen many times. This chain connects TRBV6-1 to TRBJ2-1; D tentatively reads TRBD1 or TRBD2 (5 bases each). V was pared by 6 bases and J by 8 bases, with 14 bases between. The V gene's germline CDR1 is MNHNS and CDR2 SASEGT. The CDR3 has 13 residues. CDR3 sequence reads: CASSISGPDEQFF. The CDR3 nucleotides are TGTGCCAGCAGCATATCGGGACCCGATGAGCAGTTCTTC.

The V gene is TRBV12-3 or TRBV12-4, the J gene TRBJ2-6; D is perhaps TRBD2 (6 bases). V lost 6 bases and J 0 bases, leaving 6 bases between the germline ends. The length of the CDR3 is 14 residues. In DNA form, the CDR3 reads TGTGCCAGCAGGGGAGGCTCTGGGGCCAACGTCCTGACTTTC. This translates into CASRGGSGANVLTF.

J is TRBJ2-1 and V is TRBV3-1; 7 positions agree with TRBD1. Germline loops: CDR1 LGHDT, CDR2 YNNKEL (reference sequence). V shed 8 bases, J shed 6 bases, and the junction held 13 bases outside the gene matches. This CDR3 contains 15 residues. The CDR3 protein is CASRPDRSVFNEQFF. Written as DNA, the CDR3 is TGTGCCAGCCGACCGGACAGGAGTGTGTTCAATGAGCAGTTCTTC.

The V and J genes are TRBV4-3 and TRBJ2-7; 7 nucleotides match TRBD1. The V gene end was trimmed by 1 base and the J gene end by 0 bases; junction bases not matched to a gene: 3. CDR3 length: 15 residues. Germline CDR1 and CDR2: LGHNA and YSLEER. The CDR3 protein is CASSQGDRPSYEQYF. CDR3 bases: TGCGCCAGCAGCCAAGGGGACAGACCCTCCTACGAGCAGTACTTC.

The CDR3 loop reads CASSLVREPYEQYF. CDR3 DNA sequence: TGCGCCAGCAGCTTAGTCCGGGAGCCCTACGAGCAGTACTTC. V is TRBV5-1 and J is TRBJ2-7; D may be TRBD2 (6 bases). CDR3 length: 14 residues. V lost 2 bases, J lost 2 bases, and 11 bases lay in between. Per the germline V gene, CDR1 is SGHRS and CDR2 is YFSETQ.

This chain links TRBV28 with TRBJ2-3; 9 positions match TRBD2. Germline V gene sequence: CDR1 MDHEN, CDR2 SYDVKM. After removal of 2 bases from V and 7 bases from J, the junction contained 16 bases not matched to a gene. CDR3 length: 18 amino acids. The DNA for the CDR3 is TGTGCCAGCAGTTTACGCGGGAGGGCCTCAGCGCGCGGTAATACGCAGTATTTT. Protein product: CASSLRGRASARGNTQYF.

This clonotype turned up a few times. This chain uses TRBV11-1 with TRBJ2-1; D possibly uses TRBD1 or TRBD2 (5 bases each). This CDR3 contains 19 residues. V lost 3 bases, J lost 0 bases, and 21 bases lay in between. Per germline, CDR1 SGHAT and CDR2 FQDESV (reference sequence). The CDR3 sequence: CASSLGPVNPRSSYNEQFF. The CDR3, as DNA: TGTGCCAGCAGCTTGGGACCCGTCAACCCTCGTAGCTCCTACAATGAGCAGTTCTTC.

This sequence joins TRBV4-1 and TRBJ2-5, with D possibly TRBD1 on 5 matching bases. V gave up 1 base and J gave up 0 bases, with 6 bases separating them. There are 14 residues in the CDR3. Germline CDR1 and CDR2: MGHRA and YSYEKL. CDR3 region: CASSQGQYQETQYF. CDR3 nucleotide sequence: TGCGCCAGCAGCCAAGGACAGTACCAAGAGACCCAGTACTTC.

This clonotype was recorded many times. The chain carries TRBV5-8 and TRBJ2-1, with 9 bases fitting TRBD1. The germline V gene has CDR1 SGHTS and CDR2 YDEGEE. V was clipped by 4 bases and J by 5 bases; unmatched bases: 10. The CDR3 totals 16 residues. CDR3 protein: CASSARGTGSNNEQFF. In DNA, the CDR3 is TGTGCCAGCAGCGCTAGGGGGACAGGGAGTAACAATGAGCAGTTCTTC. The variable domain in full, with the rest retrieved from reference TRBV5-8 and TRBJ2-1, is EAGVTQSPTHLIKTRGQQATLRCSPISGHTSVYWYQQALGLGLQFLLWYDEGEERNRGNFPPRFSGRQFPNYSSELNVNALELEDSALYLCASSARGTGSNNEQFFGPGTRLTVL.

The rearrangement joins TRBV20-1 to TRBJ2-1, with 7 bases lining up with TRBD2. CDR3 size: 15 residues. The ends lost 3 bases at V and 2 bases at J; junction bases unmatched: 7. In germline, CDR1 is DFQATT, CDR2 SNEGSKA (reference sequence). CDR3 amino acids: CSASSRGVPYNEQFF. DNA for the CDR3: TGCAGTGCTAGTAGCCGGGGGGTCCCCTACAATGAGCAGTTCTTC.

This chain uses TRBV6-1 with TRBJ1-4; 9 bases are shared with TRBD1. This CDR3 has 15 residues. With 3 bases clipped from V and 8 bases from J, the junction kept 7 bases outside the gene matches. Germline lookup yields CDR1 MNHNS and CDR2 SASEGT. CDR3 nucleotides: TGTGCCAGCAGTGACTTACAGGGGGCAGAGGAAAAACTGTTTTTT. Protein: CASSDLQGAEEKLFF.